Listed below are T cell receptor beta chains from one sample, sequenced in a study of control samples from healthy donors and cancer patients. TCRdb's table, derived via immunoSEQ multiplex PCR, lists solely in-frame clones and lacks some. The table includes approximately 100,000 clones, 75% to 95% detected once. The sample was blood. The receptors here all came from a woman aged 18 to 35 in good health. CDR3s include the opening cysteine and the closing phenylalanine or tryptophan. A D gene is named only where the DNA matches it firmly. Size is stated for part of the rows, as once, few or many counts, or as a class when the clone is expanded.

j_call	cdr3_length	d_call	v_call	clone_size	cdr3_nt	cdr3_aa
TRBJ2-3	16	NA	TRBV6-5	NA	TGTGCCAGCAGTTACGATCGGGCGGTTAGCACAGATACGCAGTATTTT	CASSYDRAVSTDTQYF
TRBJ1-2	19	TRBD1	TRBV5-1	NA	TGCGCCAGCAGCTTGGCCGGAGGACAGGCCCGATCTCCTAACTATGGCTACACCTTC	CASSLAGGQARSPNYGYTF
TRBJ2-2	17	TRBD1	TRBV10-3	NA	TGTGCCATCAGTGCCAGAGGGGGCGCTGATGACACCGGGGAGCTGTTTTTT	CAISARGGADDTGELFF
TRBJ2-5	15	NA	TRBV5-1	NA	TGCGCCAGCAGCTCCACCGGGGCGTTCCAAGAGACCCAGTACTTC	CASSSTGAFQETQYF
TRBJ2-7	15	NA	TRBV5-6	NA	TGTGCCAGCAGACCCTTTCGGGGGGCGGTATACGAGCAGTACTTC	CASRPFRGAVYEQYF
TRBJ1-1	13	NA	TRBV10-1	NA	TGCGCCAGCAGAGACACAATGAACACTGAAGCTTTCTTT	CASRDTMNTEAFF
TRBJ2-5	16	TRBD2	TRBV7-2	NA	TGTGCCAGCAGCTTACTGGGACTAGCGGCCGCAGAGACCCAGTACTTC	CASSLLGLAAAETQYF
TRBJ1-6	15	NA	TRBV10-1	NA	TGCGCCAGCAGTGAGTCTCGGGGAATCCGATCACCCCTCCACTTT	CASSESRGIRSPLHF
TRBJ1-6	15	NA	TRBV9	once	TGTGCCAGCAGCGCCCCGGGGGACCGTAATTCACCCCTCCACTTT	CASSAPGDRNSPLHF
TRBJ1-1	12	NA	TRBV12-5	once	TGTGCTAGTGGTTTGGTAATGACCGAAGCTTTCTTT	CASGLVMTEAFF
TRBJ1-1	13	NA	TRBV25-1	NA	TGTGCCAGCAGTGAGGGGGGAATCACTGAAGCTTTCTTT	CASSEGGITEAFF
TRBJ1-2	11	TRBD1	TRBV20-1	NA	TGCAGTTCGGACAGGAACTATGGCTACACCTTC	CSSDRNYGYTF
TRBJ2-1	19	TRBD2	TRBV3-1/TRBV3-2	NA	TGTGCCAGCAGCCAAGAGGTTCCTGCGGGGGGTCAAAGTGGGGATGAGCAGTTCTTC	CASSQEVPAGGQSGDEQFF
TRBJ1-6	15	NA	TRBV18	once	TGTGCCAGCTCAGCACAGGGTCACGGGGATTCACCCCTCCACTTT	CASSAQGHGDSPLHF
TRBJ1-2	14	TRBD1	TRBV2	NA	TGTGCCAGCACTAGTAGGGGGCGCGACTATGGCTACACCTTC	CASTSRGRDYGYTF
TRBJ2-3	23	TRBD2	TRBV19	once	TGTGCCAGTAGTATAAGACCTCCGGGACTAGCGGGGGGGCTGGTACACCTTACAGATACGCAGTATTTT	CASSIRPPGLAGGLVHLTDTQYF
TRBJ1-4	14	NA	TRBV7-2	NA	TGTGCCAGCAGTCAACGGGGGCGCGGACGGGGACTGTTTTTT	CASSQRGRGRGLFF
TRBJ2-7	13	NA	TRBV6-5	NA	TGTGCCAGCAGGGATATGGGCCGCGACGAGCAGTACTTC	CASRDMGRDEQYF
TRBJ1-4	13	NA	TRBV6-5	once	TGTGCCAGCAGTTACACAGTTAATGAAAAACTGTTTTTT	CASSYTVNEKLFF
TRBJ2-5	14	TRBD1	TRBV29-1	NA	TGCAGCGTTGTAGGGGCAGGGGGCGGAGAGACCCAGTACTTC	CSVVGAGGGETQYF
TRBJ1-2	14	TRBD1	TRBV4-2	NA	TGTGCCAGCAGCCACCAGGGACAGGGCTATGGCTACACCTTC	CASSHQGQGYGYTF
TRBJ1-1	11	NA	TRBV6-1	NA	TGTGCCAGCATTGAAAACACTGAAGCTTTCTTT	CASIENTEAFF
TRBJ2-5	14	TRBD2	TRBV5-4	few	TGTGCCAGCAGCTCGGGGGGACGGCGAGAGACCCAGTACTTC	CASSSGGRRETQYF
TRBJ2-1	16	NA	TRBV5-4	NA	TGTGCCAGCAGCCCCTGGAAAGGTGGCTCCTACAATGAGCAGTTCTTC	CASSPWKGGSYNEQFF
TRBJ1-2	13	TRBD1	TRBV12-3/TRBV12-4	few	TGTGCCAGCAGTCCTGACAGGGGTCGGGGCTACACCTTC	CASSPDRGRGYTF
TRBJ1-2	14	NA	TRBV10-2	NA	TGCGCCAGCAGTGATCGAGGGTGGGCCTATGGCTACACCTTC	CASSDRGWAYGYTF
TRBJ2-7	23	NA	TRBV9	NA	TGTGCCAGCAGCCCCCCCGGGACAGGGGATAATACTAGCGGGGTTGCTGGGTGTGACGAGCAGTACTTC	CASSPPGTGDNTSGVAGCDEQYF
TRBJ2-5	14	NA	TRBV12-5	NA	TGTGCTAGTGGGGATCCAGGGGCCCAAGAGACCCAGTACTTC	CASGDPGAQETQYF
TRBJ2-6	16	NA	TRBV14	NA	TGTGCCAGCAGCCAAAACTGGCGCCCTGGGGCCAACGTCCTGACTTTC	CASSQNWRPGANVLTF
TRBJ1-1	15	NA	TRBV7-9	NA	TGTGCCAGCAGCTCCCCGAGCGGGGCTGACACTGAAGCTTTCTTT	CASSSPSGADTEAFF
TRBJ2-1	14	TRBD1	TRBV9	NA	TGTGCCAGCAGTGGGACAGGGGGGAGTAATGAGCAGTTCTTC	CASSGTGGSNEQFF
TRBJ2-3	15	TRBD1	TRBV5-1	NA	TGCGCCAGCAGCTTGGGTGACAGGGGAGCAGATACGCAGTATTTT	CASSLGDRGADTQYF
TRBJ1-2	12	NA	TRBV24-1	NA	TGTGCCACCAGTGCCGGGGGAGTTGGCTACACCTTC	CATSAGGVGYTF
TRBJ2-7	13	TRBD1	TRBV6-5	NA	TGTGCCAGCATAACAGGGGACTCCTACGAGCAGTACTTC	CASITGDSYEQYF
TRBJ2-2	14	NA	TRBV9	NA	TGTGCCAGCAGCCCCCGGTTGGAAGCCGGGGAGCTGTTTTTT	CASSPRLEAGELFF
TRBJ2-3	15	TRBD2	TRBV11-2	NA	TGTGCCAGCAGCTTAGAGGGAGCGGGGCTAGATACGCAGTATTTT	CASSLEGAGLDTQYF
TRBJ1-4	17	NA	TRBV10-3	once	TGTGCCATCAGTGAGTCCGGAGGTACCGAAAAGGGGGAAAAACTGTTTTTT	CAISESGGTEKGEKLFF
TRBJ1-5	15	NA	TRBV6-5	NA	TGTGCCAGCGGGCAGGGACCTTATAGCAATCAGCCCCAGCATTTT	CASGQGPYSNQPQHF
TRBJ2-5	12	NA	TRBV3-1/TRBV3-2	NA	TGTGCCAGCAGCCCGTCGGGGGAGACCCAGTACTTC	CASSPSGETQYF
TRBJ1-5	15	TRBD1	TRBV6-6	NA	TGTGCCAGCAGTTCACGACAGGGCTTAGATCAGCCCCAGCATTTT	CASSSRQGLDQPQHF
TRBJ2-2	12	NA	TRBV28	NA	TGTGCCAGCGGGCATAACACCGGGGAGCTGTTTTTT	CASGHNTGELFF
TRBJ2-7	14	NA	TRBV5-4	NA	TGTGCCAGCAGCCCAGGGACGGTTTCCTACGAGCAGTACTTC	CASSPGTVSYEQYF
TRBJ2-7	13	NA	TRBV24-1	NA	TGTGCCACCAGTGACCCAAACTCCTACGAGCAGTACTTC	CATSDPNSYEQYF
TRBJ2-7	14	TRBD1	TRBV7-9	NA	TGTGCCAGCAGCTCGTTACAGGGGGCGGGCGAGCAGTACTTC	CASSSLQGAGEQYF
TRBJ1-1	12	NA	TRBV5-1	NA	TGCGCCAGCAGAGAGGGTCGGACTGAAGCTTTCTTT	CASREGRTEAFF
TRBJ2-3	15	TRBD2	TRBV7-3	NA	TGTGCCAGCAGCCTCCCCGGGGCGGGGGGAAATACGCAGTATTTT	CASSLPGAGGNTQYF
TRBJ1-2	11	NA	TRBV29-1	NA	TGCAGCGTAGAATTTAACTATGGCTACACCTTC	CSVEFNYGYTF
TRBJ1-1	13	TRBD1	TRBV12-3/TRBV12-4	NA	TGTGCCAGCAGTGCTAACAGGGGCACTGAAGCTTTCTTT	CASSANRGTEAFF
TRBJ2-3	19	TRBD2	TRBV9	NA	TGTGCCAGCAGCGCAGGACTAGCGGGGGGCGGGGCGACAGCAGATACGCAGTATTTT	CASSAGLAGGGATADTQYF
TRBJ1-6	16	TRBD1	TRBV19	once	TGTGCCAGTAGTGCGTTAAGGGACAGACATAATTCACCCCTCCACTTT	CASSALRDRHNSPLHF
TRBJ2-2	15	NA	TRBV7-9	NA	TGTGCCAGCAGCTTATACGCAGCTAACACCGGGGAGCTGTTTTTT	CASSLYAANTGELFF